The present entry profiles one TCR beta chain with its context. This specimen belongs to a study of blood T cell repertoires in COVID-19. In the original analysis: Amplification of reference gene primers provided the estimated nucleated cell counts. Profiling relied on immunoSEQ multiplex PCR, and the TCRdb table lists in-frame clones only, not all of them. V, J and clone size are taken as reported in that table, and D and trimming were inferred from the DNA itself. The repertoire includes some 87,000 clones, about 78% of them detected once, and around 15% sits in the top ten. Germline V gene data show CDR1 as SGHRS and CDR2 as YFSETQ. Trimming pared 4 bases from V and 0 bases from J, leaving 11 bases between. The CDR3 loop spans 15 amino acids.

The sample comprised peripheral blood. The rearrangement joins TRBV5-1 to TRBJ1-3, with D unresolved. The TCR comes from a human donor in a cohort sampled during active COVID-19. Written as DNA, the CDR3 is TGCGCCAGCAGCCCCTTACCCGGCTCTGGAAACACCATATATTTT. As protein: CASSPLPGSGNTIYF. The variable domain in full, with the rest retrieved from reference TRBV5-1 and TRBJ1-3, is KAGVTQTPRYLIKTRGQQVTLSCSPISGHRSVSWYQQTPGQGLQFLFEYFSETQRNKGNFPGRFSGRQFSNSRSEMNVSTLELGDSALYLCASSPLPGSGNTIYFGEGSWLTVV.